These 32 T cell receptor beta chains share one sample of origin, sequenced in a study of CD8 T cells in ankylosing spondylitis (dated by TCRdb to the late 2010s). To prepare the library, 5' RACE was applied. Reads for this sample came from an Illumina HiSeq 2500. Clones were called with MiXCR by TCRdb after fastp trimmed the public reads at Q25, and only in-frame beta chains were retained. Under each unique CDR3 protein, matching rows form one entry showing the most common genes and DNA. The sample records about 250,000 distinct CDR3 sequences, about a sixth of which are singletons. The ten largest clones capture over 25% of the sample. The sample comprised blood, either unsorted or a sorted T cell fraction (not recorded which). The receptors here all came from a male donor with ankylosing spondylitis or in good health (not recorded which).

This sequence joins TRBV30 and TRBJ2-7; 13 nucleotides line up with TRBD2. This CDR3 contains 13 residues. CDR1 is GTSNPN and CDR2 is SVGIG in the germline V gene (reference sequence). V shed 4 bases, J shed 7 bases, and the junction held 4 bases outside the gene matches. This CDR3 is CAWMRLAGGEQYF. The CDR3, as DNA: TGTGCCTGGATGAGACTAGCGGGAGGTGAGCAGTACTTC.

The chain recombines TRBV29-1 with TRBJ2-7, with TRBD1 matching over 10 bases. V shed 6 bases and J 3 bases; nucleotides not matched to a gene: 2. This CDR3 has 12 amino acids. The germline CDR1 and CDR2 sequences are SQVTM and ANQGSEA. CDR3 amino acids: CSVTGGNYEQYF. As DNA, the CDR3 is TGCAGCGTGACAGGGGGCAACTACGAGCAGTACTTC.

V is TRBV20-1 and J is TRBJ1-2; 8 bases map to TRBD1. The V segment lost 0 bases and the J segment 3 bases; nucleotides outside the gene matches: 3. Germline-derived CDR1 and CDR2 are DFQATT and SNEGSKA (reference sequence). The CDR3 is 14 amino acids. In DNA, the CDR3 is TGCAGTGCTAGAGACAGGGGGCTAGACTATGGCTACACCTTC. Translation: CSARDRGLDYGYTF.

The V call is TRBV20-1, the J call TRBJ2-1; 13 bases line up with TRBD2. The CDR3 is 15 residues long. Unmatched junction bases numbered 9, after V lost 6 bases and J lost 7 bases. Per germline, CDR1 DFQATT and CDR2 SNEGSKA (reference sequence). CDR3 DNA: TGCAGTGCATCCGGGACTAGCGGGAATCGGAATGAGCAGTTCTTC. Residues: CSASGTSGNRNEQFF.

This clonotype has only a few counts. The J gene is TRBJ1-4, the V gene TRBV4-1; D call uncertain. The CDR3 spans 17 residues. The V end lost 4 bases, the J end lost 1 base, and 16 bases lay between the germline ends. CDR1 is MGHRA and CDR2 is YSYEKL in the germline V gene. The CDR3 is CASSREGVPVTNEKLFF. The CDR3, as DNA: TGCGCCAGCAGCCGGGAGGGAGTCCCAGTAACTAATGAAAAACTGTTTTTT.

This clonotype was found a few times. The V gene is TRBV7-8, the J gene TRBJ2-3; D perhaps matches TRBD2 (5 bases). V lost 0 bases to trimming and J lost 5 bases, with 12 bases between them. Germline V CDR1 and CDR2: SGHVS, FQNEAQ. The CDR3 is 15 amino acids. The CDR3 coding sequence is TGTGCCAGCAGCTTAGCGGGAGTGCTTGGAGATACGCAGTATTTT. Protein: CASSLAGVLGDTQYF.

This chain joins TRBV19 and TRBJ1-5; D uncertain. The germline V gene has CDR1 LNHDA and CDR2 SQIVND (reference sequence). V was clipped by 2 bases and J by 2 bases, with 10 bases between them. The CDR3 sequence is 15 residues long. CDR3 in amino acids: CASSISGFGNQPQHF. In DNA, the CDR3 is TGTGCCAGTAGTATATCAGGTTTTGGCAATCAGCCCCAGCATTTT. The variable domain in full, with the rest retrieved from reference TRBV19 and TRBJ1-5, is DGGITQSPKYLFRKEGQNVTLSCEQNLNHDAMYWYRQDPGQGLRLIYYSQIVNDFQKGDIAEGYSVSREKKESFPLTVTSAQKNPTAFYLCASSISGFGNQPQHFGDGTRLSIL.

The chain uses TRBV24-1 and TRBJ1-1; the match to TRBD1 covers 7 bases. From germline, CDR1 is KGHDR and CDR2 SFDVKD. The length of the CDR3 is 15 residues. The V and J ends lost 5 bases and 4 bases, in that order; junction bases with no gene match: 9. The CDR3 sequence: CATSATGDDPTEAFF. DNA for the CDR3: TGTGCCACCAGTGCTACAGGGGACGACCCCACTGAAGCTTTCTTT.

The rearrangement links TRBV6-5 to TRBJ1-1; D gene uncertain. With 0 bases removed from V and 6 bases from J, the gap between germline ends came to 8 bases. Germline assignment: CDR1 MNHEY and CDR2 SVGAGI. The CDR3 is 13 amino acids. The CDR3 DNA follows: TGTGCCAGCAGTTACTCGTGGGAGGCTGAAGCTTTCTTT. Translating gives CASSYSWEAEAFF.

The chain uses TRBV9 and TRBJ2-5; D is undetermined. Between the trimmed V and J ends, which lost 7 bases and 0 bases, there was a span of 10 bases. The CDR3 extends over 13 amino acids. Germline CDR1 and CDR2: SGDLS and YYNGEE. The CDR3 DNA sequence: TGTGCCAGCTCCCGTGGGGACCAAGAGACCCAGTACTTC. Translation: CASSRGDQETQYF. Combining the CDR3 with reference TRBV9 and TRBJ2-5 gives the whole variable domain DSGVTQTPKHLITATGQRVTLRCSPRSGDLSVYWYQQSLDQGLQFLIQYYNGEERAKGNILERFSAQQFPDLHSELNLSSLELGDSALYFCASSRGDQETQYFGPGTRLLVL.

This clonotype came up a few times. The chain couples TRBV16 to TRBJ2-7, with 11 positions matching TRBD2. Germline CDR1 and CDR2: KGHSY and FQNENV. V trimming: 2 bases; J trimming: 3 bases; junction bases outside the gene matches: 3. The CDR3 length is 15 residues. The CDR3 nucleotides read TGTGCCAGCAGCCAACGGACTAGCGGGTTCTACGAGCAGTACTTC. Its protein is CASSQRTSGFYEQYF.

This clonotype was counted between two and nine times. The J gene is TRBJ2-2, the V gene TRBV12-3 or TRBV12-4; 7 nucleotides align to TRBD2. The CDR3 covers 14 residues. V was clipped by 7 bases and J by 3 bases; unmatched bases: 5. The CDR3 reads CASITGGYTGELFF. Here the CDR3 DNA reads TGTGCCAGCATCACGGGGGGATACACCGGGGAGCTGTTTTTT.

This chain links TRBV20-1 with TRBJ2-1, with a tentative D call TRBD1 (5 bases). Germline V CDR1 and CDR2: DFQATT, SNEGSKA (reference sequence). The germline V and J ends were trimmed by 3 bases and 1 base, with 10 bases remaining between them. The CDR3 consists of 14 residues. Here the CDR3 reads CSASGPGSYNEQFF. The CDR3 coding sequence is TGCAGTGCTAGCGGGCCAGGGTCCTACAATGAGCAGTTCTTC.

This sequence joins TRBV5-6 and TRBJ2-7, with 11 positions matching TRBD2. This CDR3 comprises 18 residues. Germline CDR1 reads SGHDT; CDR2 reads YYEEEE. Germline trimming cut 4 bases from V and 1 base from J; bases unmatched to any gene: 13. The CDR3 coding sequence is TGTGCCAGCAGCCCGACTAGCGGGAACGAGTGGTCTTCCTACGAGCAGTACTTC. Translation gives CASSPTSGNEWSSYEQYF.

This chain uses TRBV20-1 with TRBJ2-2, with 10 bases identical to TRBD2. Germline V lookup: CDR1 DFQATT, CDR2 SNEGSKA (reference sequence). The V and J ends lost 3 bases and 3 bases, in that order; junction bases with no gene match: 10. This CDR3 comprises 17 residues. The CDR3 loop reads CSASSPALAGDTGELFF. For the CDR3, the DNA is TGCAGTGCTAGTAGCCCGGCGCTAGCGGGAGACACCGGGGAGCTGTTTTTT.

In DNA, the CDR3 is TGTGCCACCAGTGTCCATCTAGCGGGAGAGCAGTTCTTC. Translation: CATSVHLAGEQFF. This rearrangement joins TRBV24-1 to TRBJ2-1, with 9 bases matching TRBD2. This CDR3 is built from 13 residues. From germline, CDR1 is KGHDR and CDR2 SFDVKD. V lost 5 bases to trimming and J lost 10 bases; unmatched junction nucleotides: 5.

This clonotype occurred a few times. The genes are TRBV20-1 and TRBJ2-7; 13 bases agree with TRBD2. V shed 4 bases, J shed 2 bases, and the junction held 8 bases outside the gene matches. This CDR3 is 16 amino acids long. In germline, CDR1 is DFQATT, CDR2 SNEGSKA (reference sequence). The CDR3 region has the DNA TGCAGTGCTACCACCTCGGGACTAGCGGGACCCTACGAGCAGTACTTC. Protein product: CSATTSGLAGPYEQYF.

This sequence joins TRBV9 and TRBJ2-1; D is possibly TRBD1 (5 bases). This CDR3 is 16 amino acids long. Trimming shortened V by 0 bases and J by 0 bases, and 10 bases separated the two germline ends. Per germline, CDR1 SGDLS and CDR2 YYNGEE. CDR3 sequence (DNA): TGTGCCAGCAGCGTAGTTGGGGCGAGCTCCTACAATGAGCAGTTCTTC. Amino acid sequence: CASSVVGASSYNEQFF.

This clonotype was recorded a few times. The CDR3 sequence: CASSLAGENYNEQFF. The CDR3 DNA sequence: TGTGCCAGCAGCTTGGCGGGAGAGAACTACAATGAGCAGTTCTTC. V is TRBV12-3 or TRBV12-4 and J is TRBJ2-1, with 7 nucleotides matching TRBD2. This CDR3 has 15 amino acids. V shed 6 bases, J shed 3 bases, and the junction held 8 bases outside the gene matches.

This clonotype was counted only a few times. The rearrangement joins TRBV14 to TRBJ2-4, with TRBD2 identical over 7 bases. The CDR3 totals 12 residues. Trimming at V came to 1 base and at J to 13 bases, leaving 4 bases not matched to a gene. Germline V gene sequence: CDR1 SGHDN, CDR2 FVKESK. The CDR3 nucleotides read TGTGCCAGCAGCCAAGGGCTAGCGGAACAGTACTTC. This encodes CASSQGLAEQYF.

This clonotype was seen only a few times. The chain links TRBV5-1 to TRBJ2-7, with D perhaps assigned TRBD1 or TRBD2 (5 bases each). Germline loops: CDR1 SGHRS, CDR2 YFSETQ. The CDR3 contains 15 residues. Trimming took 0 bases from V and 7 from J, leaving 17 bases between them. The CDR3 is CASSLGQQTGLEQYF. CDR3 DNA sequence: TGCGCCAGCAGCTTGGGACAGCAAACTGGACTGGAGCAGTACTTC.

This chain links TRBV12-3 or TRBV12-4 with TRBJ2-7; TRBD2 is a possible D gene (6 bases). Trimming shortened V by 3 bases and J by 5 bases, and 14 bases separated the two germline ends. The CDR3 loop spans 14 amino acids. The CDR3 sequence: CASSFTSRRDEQYF. CDR3 in DNA: TGTGCCAGCAGTTTTACTAGCAGGAGGGACGAGCAGTACTTC.

This clonotype was recorded at least ten times. The chain couples TRBV27 to TRBJ2-3; D might be TRBD2 (6 bases). Per the germline V gene, CDR1 is MNHEY and CDR2 is SMNVEV (reference sequence). The CDR3 runs to 15 residues. V dropped 2 bases and J dropped 2 bases, with 11 bases sitting between them. The CDR3 DNA reads TGTGCCAGCAGTTTACTAGCGACTATCACAGATACGCAGTATTTT. This translates into CASSLLATITDTQYF.

The chain combines TRBV20-1 with TRBJ2-3, with a tentative D call TRBD2 (6 bases). Germline V gene lookup returns CDR1 DFQATT and CDR2 SNEGSKA (reference sequence). V was pared by 3 bases and J by 3 bases, with 13 bases between. The CDR3 length is 14 residues. Here the CDR3 DNA reads TGCAGTGCTAGTCCCGGGAGTCCAACAGATACGCAGTATTTT. This gives the protein CSASPGSPTDTQYF.

The V call is TRBV5-1, the J call TRBJ2-7; the match to TRBD2 covers 9 bases. Unmatched junction bases numbered 5, after V lost 4 bases and J lost 3 bases. The CDR3 is made up of 14 amino acids. The germline CDR1 and CDR2 sequences are SGHRS and YFSETQ. The CDR3 DNA follows: TGCGCCAGCAGCCAGACTAGCGGCTACTACGAGCAGTACTTC. Amino acid sequence: CASSQTSGYYEQYF.

This chain links TRBV19 with TRBJ2-7; 7 bases line up with TRBD2. The germline V gene has CDR1 LNHDA and CDR2 SQIVND (reference sequence). The CDR3 is 17 residues long. Germline trimming cut 3 bases from V and 2 bases from J; bases unmatched to any gene: 13. As DNA, the CDR3 is TGTGCCAGTAGTATGGCTAGCGGAGGCCGGAGGGCCTACGAGCAGTACTTC. Protein sequence: CASSMASGGRRAYEQYF.

The sample holds a few counts of this clonotype. The chain is built from TRBV18 and TRBJ2-4, with 7 bases aligning to TRBD2. The V gene end was trimmed by 0 bases and the J gene end by 2 bases; junction bases not matched to a gene: 7. Germline V gives CDR1 KGHSH, CDR2 LQKENI. The CDR3 runs to 17 residues. The CDR3 sequence: CASSPPREGLTKNIQYF. Written as DNA, the CDR3 is TGTGCCAGCTCACCACCGAGGGAGGGTCTAACCAAAAACATTCAGTACTTC. The variable domain in full, completed from reference TRBV18 and TRBJ2-4, reads NAGVMQNPRHLVRRRGQEARLRCSPMKGHSHVYWYRQLPEEGLKFMVYLQKENIIDESGMPKERFSAEFPKEGPSILRIQQVVRGDSAAYFCASSPPREGLTKNIQYFGAGTRLSVL.

The rearrangement links TRBV9 to TRBJ2-1; 15 bases line up with TRBD2. CDR3 size: 18 residues. Losses at the gene ends were 3 bases for V and 0 bases for J; bases not matched to a gene: 4. Germline V lookup: CDR1 SGDLS, CDR2 YYNGEE. CDR3 in amino acids: CASSAGTSGRSSYNEQFF. In DNA, the CDR3 is TGTGCCAGCAGCGCCGGGACTAGCGGGAGGAGCTCCTACAATGAGCAGTTCTTC.

The chain joins TRBV29-1 to TRBJ2-7; D might be TRBD1 (6 bases). The CDR3 is 13 residues long. V lost 1 base, J lost 3 bases, and 10 bases lay in between. The V gene's germline CDR1 is SQVTM and CDR2 ANQGSEA. DNA of the CDR3: TGCAGCGTTGAAGGGCCGACAGGCTACGAGCAGTACTTC. It translates to CSVEGPTGYEQYF.

The rearrangement links TRBV14 to TRBJ2-7, with D unresolved. Trimming shortened V by 1 base and J by 4 bases, and 8 bases separated the two germline ends. This CDR3 is 13 amino acids long. Germline CDR1 is SGHDN and CDR2 is FVKESK. The CDR3, as DNA: TGTGCCAGCAGCCAAGGGGCAGAATACGAGCAGTACTTC. It is translated as CASSQGAEYEQYF.

In its sample, this clonotype was seen a few times. The chain combines TRBV29-1 with TRBJ2-1, with TRBD2 matching over 10 bases. V was pared by 5 bases and J by 4 bases, with 5 bases of the junction left unmatched. Germline-derived CDR1 and CDR2 are SQVTM and ANQGSEA. The CDR3 is 14 residues long. The CDR3 DNA follows: TGCAGCGTTTTAGCGGGAGGAAAATACAATGAGCAGTTCTTC. It is translated as CSVLAGGKYNEQFF.

This clonotype was picked up a small number of times. This rearrangement joins TRBV7-9 to TRBJ2-7, with D perhaps matching TRBD1 (5 bases). The germline V gene has CDR1 SEHNR and CDR2 FQNEAQ (reference sequence). The CDR3 sequence is 16 residues long. V gave up 3 bases and J gave up 0 bases, with 15 bases separating them. The CDR3 DNA sequence: TGTGCCAGCAGCTTGACAGTTGAGCAAAACTCCTACGAGCAGTACTTC. Encoded protein: CASSLTVEQNSYEQYF.